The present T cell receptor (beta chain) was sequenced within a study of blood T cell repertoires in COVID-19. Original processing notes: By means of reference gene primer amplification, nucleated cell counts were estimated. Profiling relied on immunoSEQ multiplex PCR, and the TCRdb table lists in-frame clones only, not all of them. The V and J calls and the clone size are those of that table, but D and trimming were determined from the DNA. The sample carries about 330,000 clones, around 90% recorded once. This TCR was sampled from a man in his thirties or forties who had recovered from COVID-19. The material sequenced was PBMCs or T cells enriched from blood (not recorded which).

CDR3 coding DNA: TGTGCCAGCAGTTTGCATAGCGGGGGCGCGACTAGCACAGATACGCAGTATTTT. Its protein product is CASSLHSGGATSTDTQYF. The rearrangement uses TRBV6-4 and TRBJ2-3; 9 bases map to TRBD2. Germline CDR1 and CDR2: MRHNA and SNTAGT. Losses at the gene ends were 5 bases for V and 0 bases for J; bases not matched to a gene: 12. This CDR3 is built from 18 residues.